Shown below are 27 T cell receptor beta chains from a single sample sequenced in a study of CD8 T cells in Susac syndrome. The authors reverse transcribed roughly 0.45 to 1 ug RNA with random hexamers. TCRdb ran MiXCR on the immunoSEQ multiplex PCR reads and lists one entry per CDR3 protein. The sample contains tens of thousands of distinct CDR3 sequences, over 85% of which appear only once. The source material was CD8+ T cells from PBMCs. These receptors were collected from a human donor with Susac syndrome.

The chain is built from TRBV20-1 and TRBJ2-2; D gene unclear. Trimming pared 1 base from V and 4 bases from J, leaving 10 bases between. The CDR3 has 14 residues. The germline CDR1 and CDR2 sequences are DFQATT and SNEGSKA (reference sequence). The CDR3 loop is CSARGLSGTGELFF. The CDR3 nucleotides are TGCAGTGCTAGAGGGCTATCTGGCACCGGGGAGCTGTTTTTT.

This chain connects TRBV7-9 to TRBJ1-2; D gene ambiguous. CDR1 and CDR2 from the germline V gene are SEHNR and FQNEAQ (reference sequence). V was clipped by 1 base and J by 2 bases, with 8 bases between them. The CDR3 spans 14 residues. CDR3 protein: CASSLGERNYGYTF. DNA of the CDR3: TGTGCCAGCAGCTTAGGAGAAAGGAACTATGGCTACACCTTC.

This chain links TRBV19 with TRBJ1-5, with D possibly being TRBD1 (5 bases). Trimming shortened V by 3 bases and J by 2 bases, and 8 bases separated the two germline ends. Germline V gene data show CDR1 as LNHDA and CDR2 as SQIVND (reference sequence). The CDR3 has 14 residues. The CDR3 here is CASSMWGGNQPQHF. The CDR3 DNA follows: TGTGCCAGTAGTATGTGGGGGGGCAATCAGCCCCAGCATTTT. Looking up the rest from reference TRBV19 and TRBJ1-5 gives the full variable domain: DGGITQSPKYLFRKEGQNVTLSCEQNLNHDAMYWYRQDPGQGLRLIYYSQIVNDFQKGDIAEGYSVSREKKESFPLTVTSAQKNPTAFYLCASSMWGGNQPQHFGDGTRLSIL.

The chain combines TRBV5-1 with TRBJ2-2; TRBD1 agrees at 8 bases. CDR1 is SGHRS and CDR2 is YFSETQ in the germline V gene. After removal of 4 bases from V and 4 bases from J, the junction contained 18 bases not matched to a gene. The CDR3 is 19 amino acids. CDR3 nucleotides: TGCGCCAGCAGCCCCCGCTTGCTCTTATTTACAGGGGGCACCGGGGAGCTGTTTTTT. This codes for CASSPRLLLFTGGTGELFF. The full variable domain, rest sourced from reference TRBV5-1 and TRBJ2-2, is KAGVTQTPRYLIKTRGQQVTLSCSPISGHRSVSWYQQTPGQGLQFLFEYFSETQRNKGNFPGRFSGRQFSNSRSEMNVSTLELGDSALYLCASSPRLLLFTGGTGELFFGEGSRLTVL.

The J gene is TRBJ2-7, the V gene TRBV7-2; 7 bases line up with TRBD1. CDR3 size: 13 residues. V lost 5 bases, J lost 4 bases, and 5 bases stayed unmatched. CDR1 is SGHTA and CDR2 is FQGNSA in the germline V gene. The CDR3 here is CASSVYRGYEQYF. CDR3 DNA sequence: TGTGCCAGCAGCGTATACAGGGGATACGAGCAGTACTTC.

V is TRBV4-1 and J is TRBJ2-5; the D gene is possibly TRBD1 (5 bases). CDR3 length: 15 amino acids. Germline V gene sequence: CDR1 MGHRA, CDR2 YSYEKL. V was cut by 0 bases and J by 0 bases, with 8 bases left in between. The CDR3 DNA reads as TGCGCCAGCAGCCAAGATGGGGCGGACCAAGAGACCCAGTACTTC. This encodes CASSQDGADQETQYF.

This chain links TRBV12-3 or TRBV12-4 with TRBJ2-5; 14 bases map to TRBD2. The ends lost 9 bases at V and 2 bases at J; junction bases unmatched: 11. The CDR3 consists of 17 residues. The CDR3 sequence is CASRTSGGTPPQETQYF. The CDR3 DNA reads as TGTGCCAGTAGGACTAGCGGGGGGACACCCCCACAAGAGACCCAGTACTTC.

This chain uses TRBV20-1 with TRBJ2-6, with a weak D call TRBD1 (6 bases). Trimming cost V 5 bases and J 0 bases, with 20 bases left between them. The length of the CDR3 is 18 residues. From germline, CDR1 is DFQATT and CDR2 SNEGSKA (reference sequence). The CDR3 bases are TGCAGTGCTGTTCTAGGGACATCCGAATCCTCTGGGGCCAACGTCCTGACTTTC. Translated: CSAVLGTSESSGANVLTF.

V is TRBV7-9 and J is TRBJ2-1; TRBD2 matches 12 bases. Germline values: CDR1 SEHNR, CDR2 FQNEAQ (reference sequence). The CDR3 covers 13 residues. Losses at the gene ends were 11 bases for V and 7 bases for J; bases not matched to a gene: 6. In DNA form, the CDR3 reads TGTGCCTGGGAGACTAGCGGGAGAAATGAGCAGTTCTTC. Protein product: CAWETSGRNEQFF.

This clonotype was seen only once. The chain has TRBV14 and TRBJ2-7, with unresolved D. Germline loops: CDR1 SGHDN, CDR2 FVKESK. V lost 4 bases to trimming and J lost 3 bases, with 10 bases between them. The CDR3 sequence is 13 residues long. The CDR3 protein is CASSRPGLYEQYF. CDR3 nucleotide sequence: TGTGCCAGCAGCCGCCCAGGCCTCTACGAGCAGTACTTC.

V usage is TRBV18 and J usage is TRBJ1-4; D is unresolved. V was cut by 3 bases and J by 7 bases, with 15 bases left in between. Germline lookup yields CDR1 KGHSH and CDR2 LQKENI. The CDR3 covers 15 residues. The CDR3 coding sequence is TGTGCCAGCTCACCGCTCGACAAACCTAGTGAAAAACTGTTTTTT. Translating it yields CASSPLDKPSEKLFF.

CDR3 sequence reads: CASSTHSQGQEFFSPLHF. The CDR3 nucleotides are TGTGCCAGCAGTACGCACTCACAGGGTCAAGAGTTCTTTTCACCCCTCCACTTT. The rearrangement links TRBV6-1 to TRBJ1-6; tentative D call: TRBD1 (6 bases). Germline V gene data show CDR1 as MNHNS and CDR2 as SASEGT. The CDR3 extends over 18 amino acids. Trimming removed 5 bases at V and 9 bases at J, with 26 bases between.

J is TRBJ2-2 and V is TRBV30; D is unresolved. This CDR3 has 12 residues. CDR1 is GTSNPN and CDR2 is SVGIG in the germline V gene (reference sequence). The CDR3 is CAFDPSSGELFF. CDR3 DNA: TGTGCTTTTGACCCGTCCTCCGGGGAGCTGTTTTTT.

This rearrangement joins TRBV19 to TRBJ2-7, with 7 bases identical to TRBD1. J lost 11 bases, V lost 7 bases, and 11 bases had no gene match. This CDR3 spans 12 amino acids. Germline CDR1 and CDR2: LNHDA and SQIVND (reference sequence). The CDR3 sequence: CASIPGQRIEYF. Here the CDR3 DNA reads TGTGCCAGTATTCCGGGACAGCGGATAGAGTACTTC.

V and J are TRBV7-8 and TRBJ2-2; possible D gene TRBD1, 6 bases. The germline V gene encodes CDR1 SGHVS and CDR2 FQNEAQ. The V end was cut by 4 bases, the J end by 5 bases, with 23 bases between. CDR3 length equals 18 residues. CDR3 sequence (DNA): TGTGCCAGCAGCTCCAACCTCCCTGACAGGCCCGGGACCGGGGAGCTGTTTTTT. Translated: CASSSNLPDRPGTGELFF.

The V call is TRBV3-1, the J call TRBJ2-5; D is possibly TRBD2 (5 bases). The CDR3 is 16 residues long. Trimming left V 2 bases short and J 2 bases short, with 15 bases between. Germline V gene data show CDR1 as LGHDT and CDR2 as YNNKEL (reference sequence). This CDR3 is CASSQSLIAIQETQYF. The CDR3 DNA reads TGTGCCAGCAGCCAATCCCTTATAGCGATTCAAGAGACCCAGTACTTC.

V is TRBV4-1 and J is TRBJ2-3; D is unresolved. This CDR3 comprises 15 residues. Germline V gene lookup returns CDR1 MGHRA and CDR2 YSYEKL. V lost 1 base and J 2 bases, leaving 10 bases between the germline ends. The CDR3 protein is CASSQGSADTDTQYF. CDR3 sequence (DNA): TGCGCCAGCAGCCAAGGATCCGCAGACACAGATACGCAGTATTTT.

The chain is built from TRBV12-5 and TRBJ1-1; D unclear. The CDR3 totals 15 residues. Per germline, CDR1 LGHNT and CDR2 FRNRAP. V was pared by 7 bases and J by 0 bases, with 15 bases between. The CDR3 spells CASVPPRGLNTEAFF. The CDR3 region has the DNA TGTGCTAGTGTCCCGCCCCGGGGATTGAACACTGAAGCTTTCTTT.

The rearrangement links TRBV19 to TRBJ1-5; D not certain. Germline V CDR1 and CDR2: LNHDA, SQIVND (reference sequence). Trimming took off 8 bases at V and 0 bases at J, with 11 bases between the two ends. This CDR3 is built from 14 residues. CDR3 DNA sequence: TGTGCCAGTCACGTTCAGGTTAGCAATCAGCCCCAGCATTTT. Protein sequence: CASHVQVSNQPQHF. Full variable domain (remainder filled in from reference TRBV19 and TRBJ1-5): DGGITQSPKYLFRKEGQNVTLSCEQNLNHDAMYWYRQDPGQGLRLIYYSQIVNDFQKGDIAEGYSVSREKKESFPLTVTSAQKNPTAFYLCASHVQVSNQPQHFGDGTRLSIL.

The gene calls are TRBV2 and TRBJ1-5; D remains ambiguous. V was shortened by 6 bases and J by 9 bases, with 21 bases between the two germline ends. Germline CDR1 is SNHLY and CDR2 is FYNNEI. The CDR3 consists of 15 residues. The CDR3 protein is CASSLKGTASGPQHF. In DNA, the CDR3 is TGTGCCAGCAGCCTAAAGGGAACAGCGTCGGGGCCCCAGCATTTT.

The chain carries TRBV19 and TRBJ1-5; D gene uncertain. Trimming removed 3 bases at V and 5 bases at J, with 8 bases between. Per germline, CDR1 LNHDA and CDR2 SQIVND (reference sequence). This CDR3 has 13 residues. The CDR3 nucleotides are TGTGCCAGTAGTATCGGCGAGGATCAGCCCCAGCATTTT. Its translation is CASSIGEDQPQHF.

The chain is built from TRBV19 and TRBJ2-6; no definite D call. Germline CDR1 and CDR2: LNHDA and SQIVND (reference sequence). V shed 2 bases and J shed 2 bases, with 4 bases lying between them. The CDR3 is 14 residues long. This CDR3 reads CASSIPAGANVLTF. In DNA form, the CDR3 reads TGTGCCAGTAGTATACCGGCTGGGGCCAACGTCCTGACTTTC. Drawing the rest from reference TRBV19 and TRBJ2-6, the complete variable domain is DGGITQSPKYLFRKEGQNVTLSCEQNLNHDAMYWYRQDPGQGLRLIYYSQIVNDFQKGDIAEGYSVSREKKESFPLTVTSAQKNPTAFYLCASSIPAGANVLTFGAGSRLTVL.

The chain carries TRBV15 and TRBJ1-4; 11 positions agree with TRBD1. The CDR3 length is 15 residues. Per germline, CDR1 LNHNV and CDR2 YYDKDF (reference sequence). The J segment lost 8 bases and the V segment lost 2 bases, leaving 4 bases of the junction unmatched. The CDR3 sequence: CATSRRTGGFEKLFF. CDR3 sequence (DNA): TGTGCCACCAGCAGAAGGACAGGGGGCTTCGAAAAACTGTTTTTT.

V is TRBV21-1 and J is TRBJ2-7; TRBD1 reflects the table's D call only, with no check against the DNA. TRBV21-1 is flagged as a pseudogene. The CDR3 consists of 14 residues. Here the CDR3 reads CASRGTGVRNEQYF. The CDR3 DNA reads as TGTGCCAGCAGGGGGACAGGGGTTCGTAACGAGCAGTACTTC.

V and J are TRBV28 and TRBJ2-7; D is unresolved. The CDR3 runs to 13 residues. Trimming left V 6 bases short and J 1 base short, with 10 bases between. CDR1 MDHEN and CDR2 SYDVKM come from the germline V gene. CDR3 coding DNA: TGTGCCAGCAGCCACACAGAGTCCTACGAGCAGTACTTC. Translation: CASSHTESYEQYF.

V usage is TRBV7-9 and J usage is TRBJ2-2, with D perhaps assigned TRBD1 or TRBD2 (5 bases each). The V gene's germline CDR1 is SEHNR and CDR2 FQNEAQ (reference sequence). The V gene lost 0 bases and the J gene lost 3 bases, with 8 bases spanning the gap. This CDR3 spans 15 amino acids. CDR3 in amino acids: CASSLAMGDTGELFF. The DNA of the CDR3 is TGTGCCAGCAGCTTAGCAATGGGGGACACCGGGGAGCTGTTTTTT.

The table lists this clonotype with a few counts. V is TRBV29-1 and J is TRBJ2-5; D is uncertain. The length of the CDR3 is 12 residues. V was shortened by 3 bases and J by 1 base, with 6 bases between the two germline ends. Germline CDR1 SQVTM, CDR2 ANQGSEA. The CDR3 sequence: CSVDGPQETQYF. Here the CDR3 DNA reads TGCAGCGTTGATGGCCCCCAAGAGACCCAGTACTTC. Drawing the rest from reference TRBV29-1 and TRBJ2-5, the complete variable domain is SAVISQKPSRDICQRGTSLTIQCQVDSQVTMMFWYRQQPGQSLTLIATANQGSEATYESGFVIDKFPISRPNLTFSTLTVSNMSPEDSSIYLCSVDGPQETQYFGPGTRLLVL.